The present T cell receptor beta chain was sequenced within a study of cytomegalovirus exposure and HLA in healthy donors. Study results and caveats: Some V segments (TRBV6-2 and TRBV6-3 among them) were excluded as indistinguishable.

Likely unrecorded immune exposures existed in these nominally healthy donors. This clone was counted a single time. Its antigen is still unknown. The germline CDR1 and CDR2 sequences are MNHEY and SMNVEV (reference sequence). This CDR3 spans 14 amino acids. Trimming shortened V by 6 bases and J by 3 bases, and 12 bases separated the two germline ends. Vbeta (60) and Jbeta (13) primers were used in the PCR. Profiled with immunoSEQ multiplex PCR; TCRdb holds only in-frame clones, not every one. The sample carries about 89,000 clones, roughly 80% recorded once. The chain carries TRBV27 and TRBJ1-5, with a possible D match to TRBD1 (6 bases). The sample comprised PBMCs. The receptor's source is a male donor in good health and CMV-seronegative. In nucleotides, the CDR3 is TGTGCCAGCAGGGGCTCAGGGGTCAATCAGCCCCAGCATTTT. Translated, it gives CASRGSGVNQPQHF.